This entry lists 31 T cell receptor beta chains sequenced from one sample in a study of beta chain features in type 1 diabetes. General study results and limits: Shortening that was moderate but significant affected the TCRB CDR3s of Type 1 diabetes patients in all four CD4+ subsets.

These receptors have no identified antigens. The investigators reverse transcribed all of the isolated RNA, so they sequenced expressed TCRB transcripts. Assay used: immunoSEQ multiplex PCR; TCRdb lists only in-frame clones, some missing. The sample lists under 300,000 clones; approximately 14% were seen once. The source material was naive CD4+ T cells from blood. All receptors come from a man aged 25 to 45 with type 1 diabetes.

This clone was picked up a small number of times. The CDR3 protein is CASSRGTGGAGEQFF. DNA of the CDR3: TGCGCCAGCAGCCGAGGGACAGGGGGCGCAGGTGAGCAGTTCTTC. J is TRBJ2-1 and V is TRBV4-1, with TRBD1 matching over 12 bases. Germline loops: CDR1 MGHRA, CDR2 YSYEKL. With 4 bases clipped from V and 9 bases from J, the junction kept 7 bases outside the gene matches. There are 15 residues in the CDR3.

A few counts support this clone. The chain is built from TRBV6-1 and TRBJ1-5, with 7 bases aligning to TRBD1. Looked up from germline, CDR1 is MNHNS and CDR2 is SASEGT. With 4 bases clipped from V and 0 bases from J, the junction kept 6 bases outside the gene matches. CDR3 length: 16 amino acids. The CDR3 DNA sequence: TGTGCCAGCAGTGGACAGGGACCCTATAGCAATCAGCCCCAGCATTTT. Encoded protein: CASSGQGPYSNQPQHF.

This clone turned up a few times. The V and J genes are TRBV6-1 and TRBJ2-5, with 8 bases matching TRBD2. The ends lost 5 bases at V and 5 bases at J; junction bases unmatched: 7. Germline V gene lookup returns CDR1 MNHNS and CDR2 SASEGT. The length of the CDR3 is 14 residues. The CDR3 is CASSPGLVLETQYF. The DNA for the CDR3 is TGTGCCAGCAGTCCGGGACTAGTCCTCGAGACCCAGTACTTC.

This clone was observed a handful of times. The chain carries TRBV30 and TRBJ2-1, with D perhaps TRBD2 (6 bases). CDR1 is GTSNPN and CDR2 is SVGIG in the germline V gene (reference sequence). The V end lost 3 bases, the J end lost 0 bases, and 9 bases lay between the germline ends. This CDR3 is 14 amino acids long. The CDR3: CAWRRAGSYNEQFF. The DNA of the CDR3 is TGTGCCTGGAGGAGAGCGGGCTCCTACAATGAGCAGTTCTTC.

The chain is built from TRBV20-1 and TRBJ1-1, with TRBD1 as a possible D gene (5 bases). This CDR3 comprises 11 residues. Trimming took 6 bases from V and 7 from J, leaving 12 bases between them. Germline lookup yields CDR1 DFQATT and CDR2 SNEGSKA (reference sequence). The CDR3, as DNA: TGCAGTGCCGCGGGGCCGAATGAAGCTTTCTTT. Residues: CSAAGPNEAFF.

The chain carries TRBV5-1 and TRBJ1-3; D unclear. Trimming removed 4 bases from V and 0 bases from J, with 14 bases in between. The CDR3 runs 16 residues. Germline-derived CDR1 and CDR2 are SGHRS and YFSETQ. In DNA form, the CDR3 reads TGCGCCAGCAGCCCCAGTGGGCTCCTCTCTGGAAACACCATATATTTT. Residues: CASSPSGLLSGNTIYF.

The rearrangement links TRBV28 to TRBJ1-1; D uncertain. Germline values: CDR1 MDHEN, CDR2 SYDVKM. V was clipped by 4 bases and J by 4 bases, with 16 bases between them. The CDR3 has 15 residues. CDR3 amino acids: CASSSKPTPGTEAFF. DNA for the CDR3: TGTGCCAGCAGTTCGAAACCGACGCCGGGCACTGAAGCTTTCTTT.

In this sample, this clone turned up a few times. The gene calls are TRBV7-9 and TRBJ2-1; tentatively, D is TRBD1 (6 bases). CDR3 size: 15 residues. CDR1 and CDR2 from the germline V gene are SEHNR and FQNEAQ (reference sequence). The V end was cut by 7 bases, the J end by 9 bases, with 22 bases between. In DNA form, the CDR3 reads TGTGCCAGCACCACCCGTTTGTGGACAGATGGTGAGCAGTTCTTC. Protein product: CASTTRLWTDGEQFF.

The rearrangement joins TRBV30 to TRBJ1-4; the D gene is possibly TRBD1 (5 bases). V was trimmed by 0 bases and J by 7 bases, leaving 9 bases between them. CDR1 is GTSNPN, CDR2 SVGIG, per germline (reference sequence). The CDR3 is 13 residues long. CDR3 region: CAWSVGASEKLFF. DNA for the CDR3: TGTGCCTGGAGTGTAGGGGCATCTGAAAAACTGTTTTTT.

The CDR3 is CAWRRDRGRGELFF. CDR3 coding DNA: TGTGCCTGGCGTCGGGACAGGGGGCGCGGGGAGCTGTTTTTT. The chain recombines TRBV30 with TRBJ2-2; 12 nucleotides line up with TRBD1. This CDR3 region has 14 residues. Unmatched junction bases numbered 5, after V lost 5 bases and J lost 7 bases. The germline gives CDR1 GTSNPN, CDR2 SVGIG (reference sequence).

V is TRBV4-1 and J is TRBJ2-5; 9 positions agree with TRBD2. Losses at the gene ends were 0 bases for V and 5 bases for J; bases not matched to a gene: 7. The CDR3 contains 16 residues. Germline loops: CDR1 MGHRA, CDR2 YSYEKL. The CDR3 protein is CASSQELAGARETQYF. The CDR3 DNA follows: TGCGCCAGCAGCCAAGAGTTAGCGGGAGCGAGGGAGACCCAGTACTTC.

A few counts support this clone. The chain joins TRBV30 to TRBJ2-7, with 7 bases that match TRBD2. This CDR3 is 14 amino acids long. Per the germline V gene, CDR1 is GTSNPN and CDR2 is SVGIG (reference sequence). Germline trimming cut 0 bases from V and 6 bases from J; bases unmatched to any gene: 8. The CDR3 here is CAWSVSRESSEQYF. Written as DNA, the CDR3 is TGTGCCTGGAGTGTCTCGCGGGAGAGTTCCGAGCAGTACTTC.

This clone was seen more than once but under ten times. The rearrangement links TRBV25-1 to TRBJ1-1; D is uncertain. Germline-derived CDR1 and CDR2 are MGHDK and SYGVNS. V lost 8 bases and J lost 2, with 12 bases in between. CDR3 length: 13 amino acids. The CDR3 here is CASFRGGNTEAFF. The DNA of the CDR3 is TGTGCCAGCTTCCGGGGAGGCAACACTGAAGCTTTCTTT. The full variable domain, in which reference TRBV25-1 and TRBJ1-1 provide the parts outside the CDR3, is EADIYQTPRYLVIGTGKKITLECSQTMGHDKMYWYQQDPGMELHLIHYSYGVNSTEKGDLSSESTVSRIRTEHFPLTLESARPSHTSQYLCASFRGGNTEAFFGQGTRLTVV.

This clone came up a few times. V is TRBV5-1 and J is TRBJ1-2; unclear D gene. V shed 0 bases and J shed 7 bases, with 4 bases lying between them. Germline values: CDR1 SGHRS, CDR2 YFSETQ. The CDR3 covers 11 residues. CDR3 protein: CASSLDSGYTF. For the CDR3, the DNA is TGCGCCAGCAGCTTGGATAGTGGCTACACCTTC.

This clone was counted only a few times. The chain joins TRBV19 to TRBJ2-2; 11 bases match TRBD1. J was trimmed by 6 bases and V by 5 bases; bases with no gene match: 8. Looked up from germline, CDR1 is LNHDA and CDR2 is SQIVND (reference sequence). CDR3 length: 16 amino acids. The CDR3 is CASSPRTGGEAGELFF. CDR3 DNA: TGTGCCAGTAGTCCCAGGACAGGGGGCGAGGCCGGGGAGCTGTTTTTT.

In its sample, this clone was seen a few times. The chain combines TRBV20-1 with TRBJ1-2; a possible D gene is TRBD1 (5 bases). The CDR3 extends over 11 amino acids. The germline gives CDR1 DFQATT, CDR2 SNEGSKA (reference sequence). Trimming pared 6 bases from V and 6 bases from J, leaving 11 bases between. The CDR3 is CSAADNDGYTF. CDR3 nucleotide sequence: TGCAGTGCCGCGGACAACGATGGCTACACCTTC.

This clone was found a few times. The V call is TRBV30, the J call TRBJ2-3, with 9 bases matching TRBD2. The CDR3 has 15 residues. The ends lost 3 bases at V and 0 bases at J; junction bases unmatched: 4. Germline V gene sequence: CDR1 GTSNPN, CDR2 SVGIG (reference sequence). The CDR3 region has the DNA TGTGCCTGGAGCGCGGGGGGGCTCAGCACAGATACGCAGTATTTT. Translated, it gives CAWSAGGLSTDTQYF.

The rearrangement joins TRBV7-2 to TRBJ2-7, with 7 bases identical to TRBD2. The CDR3 contains 15 residues. Germline V gives CDR1 SGHTA, CDR2 FQGNSA. V gave up 1 base and J gave up 2 bases; unmatched junction bases: 5. DNA for the CDR3: TGTGCCAGCAGCTTAGGTACAGCGGGAACCTACGAGCAGTACTTC. Protein: CASSLGTAGTYEQYF.

The rearrangement links TRBV19 to TRBJ1-1; 9 nucleotides match TRBD1. CDR1 is LNHDA and CDR2 is SQIVND in the germline V gene (reference sequence). CDR3 length equals 14 residues. V trimming: 6 bases; J trimming: 4 bases; junction bases outside the gene matches: 6. The CDR3 protein is CASRVPGQGTEAFF. The CDR3 DNA reads as TGTGCCAGTAGGGTGCCGGGACAGGGCACTGAAGCTTTCTTT.

In this sample, this clone turned up a few times. This chain connects TRBV29-1 to TRBJ2-1; 8 nucleotides align to TRBD1. J was trimmed by 2 bases and V by 4 bases; bases with no gene match: 1. Germline CDR1 SQVTM, CDR2 ANQGSEA. This CDR3 spans 13 amino acids. The CDR3 region is CSVGDRTYNEQFF. CDR3 in DNA: TGCAGCGTTGGGGACAGGACCTACAATGAGCAGTTCTTC.

This clone was found a few times. The genes are TRBV6-1 and TRBJ2-1; the D gene is possibly TRBD1 (6 bases). Germline V gives CDR1 MNHNS, CDR2 SASEGT. The length of the CDR3 is 14 residues. V lost 4 bases and J 5 bases, leaving 12 bases between the germline ends. The CDR3 spells CASSALDRNNEQFF. The DNA for the CDR3 is TGTGCCAGCAGTGCCTTGGACAGAAACAATGAGCAGTTCTTC.

The V call is TRBV7-2, the J call TRBJ2-7; the D gene is possibly TRBD1 (6 bases). The germline V and J ends were trimmed by 3 bases and 4 bases, with 13 bases remaining between them. The CDR3 contains 14 residues. The V gene's germline CDR1 is SGHTA and CDR2 FQGNSA. The CDR3 bases are TGTGCCAGCAGCTTGGCCGGACAGCAGTACGAGCAGTACTTC. Amino acids: CASSLAGQQYEQYF.

Comments on this clone: Other nucleotide sequences from this sample produce the same CDR3. The chain combines TRBV5-1 with TRBJ2-1; the match to TRBD2 covers 10 bases. CDR3 length equals 16 residues. The germline gives CDR1 SGHRS, CDR2 YFSETQ. Trimming cost V 0 bases and J 5 bases; bases outside gene matches: 5. The CDR3 region is CASSLARLAGDNEQFF. CDR3 DNA: TGCGCCAGCAGCTTGGCCCGGCTAGCGGGAGACAATGAGCAGTTCTTC.

This chain connects TRBV4-1 to TRBJ2-3; perhaps TRBD2 as D (5 bases). The CDR3 is made up of 15 amino acids. Germline values: CDR1 MGHRA, CDR2 YSYEKL. Deletions cut 1 base from V and 6 bases from J, with 14 bases between. The CDR3 region has the DNA TGCGCCAGCAGCCAAGCCGAGGTGAGGGCGGATACGCAGTATTTT. Residues: CASSQAEVRADTQYF.

Worth noting for this clone: The junction shows a germline mismatch at one end, possibly a read error. The chain combines TRBV7-6 with TRBJ2-7; 16 nucleotides match TRBD2. CDR3 length equals 18 residues. Germline V lookup: CDR1 SGHVS, CDR2 FNYEAQ. This CDR3 reads CVSSSIPGLAGGQNEQYF. CDR3 bases: TGTGTCAGCAGCTCCATCCCGGGACTAGCGGGGGGGCAAAACGAGCAGTACTTC.

The chain combines TRBV19 with TRBJ2-2; possibly TRBD2 for D (5 bases). Germline loops: CDR1 LNHDA, CDR2 SQIVND (reference sequence). The CDR3 has 14 amino acids. The germline V and J ends were trimmed by 4 bases and 4 bases, with 10 bases remaining between them. The CDR3 DNA is TGTGCCAGTAGTAGTGGGAGACCCACCGGGGAGCTGTTTTTT. Residues: CASSSGRPTGELFF.

This clone was counted between two and nine times. The chain joins TRBV5-1 to TRBJ2-2, with 7 bases that match TRBD1. Germline V gene data show CDR1 as SGHRS and CDR2 as YFSETQ. The CDR3 is made up of 16 amino acids. The J segment lost 2 bases and the V segment lost 1 base, leaving 5 bases of the junction unmatched. As DNA, the CDR3 is TGCGCCAGCAGCTTGCAAGGGACAGATAACACCGGGGAGCTGTTTTTT. Translation: CASSLQGTDNTGELFF.

In DNA, the CDR3 is TGTGCCATCGGGTCCAGGGGAGACGAGACCCAGTACTTC. Translating it yields CAIGSRGDETQYF. The gene calls are TRBV10-3 and TRBJ2-5, with D perhaps matching TRBD1 (6 bases). Trimming removed 8 bases at V and 5 bases at J, with 15 bases between. CDR3 length: 13 amino acids. Germline loops: CDR1 ENHRY, CDR2 SYGVKD.

CDR3 nucleotide sequence: TGTGCCAGCAGCGTAGCCCCCCCAGGGCACCTTAGCTCCTACGAGCAGTACTTC. Protein sequence: CASSVAPPGHLSSYEQYF. The chain combines TRBV11-2 with TRBJ2-7; tentative D call: TRBD1 (5 bases). CDR3 length equals 18 residues. The germline V gene has CDR1 SGHAT and CDR2 FQNNGV. V lost 5 bases to trimming and J lost 0 bases, with 23 bases between them.

The chain recombines TRBV2 with TRBJ2-7; 8 bases are shared with TRBD2. Looked up from germline, CDR1 is SNHLY and CDR2 is FYNNEI. V was clipped by 8 bases and J by 3 bases; unmatched bases: 9. The CDR3 consists of 14 residues. The CDR3: CASSDSGKLYEQYF. CDR3 nucleotide sequence: TGTGCCAGCTCGGATAGCGGGAAACTCTACGAGCAGTACTTC. The full variable domain, with the rest looked up from reference TRBV2 and TRBJ2-7, is EPEVTQTPSHQVTQMGQEVILRCVPISNHLYFYWYRQILGQKVEFLVSFYNNEISEKSEIFDDQFSVERPDGSNFTLKIRSTKLEDSAMYFCASSDSGKLYEQYFGPGTRLTVT.

This chain joins TRBV25-1 and TRBJ2-2, with D maybe TRBD1 (5 bases). The germline V and J ends were trimmed by 1 base and 0 bases, with 12 bases remaining between them. Germline CDR1 is MGHDK and CDR2 is SYGVNS. The CDR3 has 17 amino acids. The CDR3 loop is CASSESPGLPNTGELFF. In DNA form, the CDR3 reads TGTGCCAGCAGTGAATCGCCAGGGCTTCCGAACACCGGGGAGCTGTTTTTT.